This passage covers 26 T cell receptor beta chains from one sample sequenced in a study of blood T cell repertoires in COVID-19. Libraries were prepared by immunoSEQ multiplex PCR; TCRdb keeps only in-frame clonotypes and omits some of them. The data hold about 110,000 clones, with less than 85% observed a single time. Sequencing input: peripheral blood. The receptors stem from a woman aged 35 to 49 with acute or convalescent COVID-19.

The chain joins TRBV7-9 to TRBJ2-2, with D uncertain. CDR3 length: 14 residues. V lost 1 base to trimming and J lost 4 bases, with 7 bases between them. Germline-derived CDR1 and CDR2 are SEHNR and FQNEAQ (reference sequence). The CDR3: CASSLGSVTGELFF. The CDR3 coding sequence is TGTGCCAGCAGCTTAGGTTCAGTCACCGGGGAGCTGTTTTTT.

This chain uses TRBV4-1 with TRBJ2-3; D may be TRBD1 (7 bases). V lost 4 bases, J lost 5 bases, and 13 bases lay in between. The CDR3 loop spans 14 amino acids. CDR1 is MGHRA and CDR2 is YSYEKL in the germline V gene. For the CDR3, the DNA is TGCGCCAGCAGCCGTAGACAGGGAGGAGATACGCAGTATTTT. It codes for CASSRRQGGDTQYF.

This sequence joins TRBV19 and TRBJ1-5; D unclear. Germline V gene sequence: CDR1 LNHDA, CDR2 SQIVND (reference sequence). CDR3 length: 15 residues. V dropped 0 bases and J dropped 3 bases, with 9 bases sitting between them. This chain's CDR3 is CASSIEGVLNQPQHF. Written as DNA, the CDR3 is TGTGCCAGTAGTATAGAGGGAGTGCTCAATCAGCCCCAGCATTTT. Complete variable domain (other parts from reference TRBV19 and TRBJ1-5): DGGITQSPKYLFRKEGQNVTLSCEQNLNHDAMYWYRQDPGQGLRLIYYSQIVNDFQKGDIAEGYSVSREKKESFPLTVTSAQKNPTAFYLCASSIEGVLNQPQHFGDGTRLSIL.

The V and J genes are TRBV5-6 and TRBJ2-3; D not certain. The germline V gene encodes CDR1 SGHDT and CDR2 YYEEEE. The V end was cut by 3 bases, the J end by 0 bases, with 17 bases between. The CDR3 covers 17 residues. The CDR3 bases are TGTGCCAGCAGCTCGCTATTCTCTAGATTTAGCACAGATACGCAGTATTTT. Protein: CASSSLFSRFSTDTQYF.

The V call is TRBV7-2, the J call TRBJ1-2; TRBD1 matches at 10 bases. Germline CDR1 is SGHTA and CDR2 is FQGNSA. This CDR3 is built from 15 residues. V was pared by 1 base and J by 6 bases, with 5 bases of the junction left unmatched. The CDR3 DNA follows: TGTGCCAGCAGCTTAGTGTGGACAGGGGGGCATGGCTACACCTTC. Protein sequence: CASSLVWTGGHGYTF.

This clone has just a few counts. This chain connects TRBV11-2 to TRBJ1-2, with a weak D call TRBD1 (6 bases). This CDR3 has 13 amino acids. Germline CDR1 reads SGHAT; CDR2 reads FQNNGV. The V end was cut by 7 bases, the J end by 2 bases, with 11 bases between. The CDR3, as DNA: TGTGCCAGCAACCCGGGGACAAACTATGGCTACACCTTC. Protein: CASNPGTNYGYTF.

The genes are TRBV7-3 and TRBJ2-7, with 7 nucleotides matching TRBD1. The CDR3 covers 13 residues. V trimming: 4 bases; J trimming: 9 bases; junction bases outside the gene matches: 9. Germline CDR1 is SGHTA and CDR2 is FQGTGA. CDR3 residues: CASSSTDRARQYF. The CDR3 DNA reads TGTGCCAGCAGCTCAACCGACAGGGCAAGGCAGTACTTC.

The chain combines TRBV6-5 with TRBJ2-1; 7 bases are a match to TRBD2. The CDR3 spans 13 residues. The J segment lost 9 bases and the V segment lost 4 bases, leaving 6 bases of the junction unmatched. Germline values: CDR1 MNHEY, CDR2 SVGAGI. CDR3 sequence (DNA): TGTGCCAGCAGTTTAACCAGGGAGGGTGAGCAGTTCTTC. Translating it yields CASSLTREGEQFF.

The chain links TRBV29-1 to TRBJ2-7; 9 bases match TRBD1. The CDR3 length is 13 residues. In germline, CDR1 is SQVTM, CDR2 ANQGSEA. Losses at the gene ends were 5 bases for V and 5 bases for J; bases not matched to a gene: 7. Here the CDR3 reads CSVQGTGKNEQYF. Written as DNA, the CDR3 is TGCAGCGTTCAAGGGACAGGGAAGAACGAGCAGTACTTC.

The CDR3 sequence: CASSDQPTTNEQFF. CDR3 in DNA: TGTGCCAGCAGTGACCAGCCGACTACCAATGAGCAGTTCTTC. The V and J genes are TRBV2 and TRBJ2-1; D possibly corresponds to TRBD2 (5 bases). V dropped 3 bases and J dropped 6 bases, with 12 bases sitting between them. Looked up from germline, CDR1 is SNHLY and CDR2 is FYNNEI. The CDR3 runs to 14 residues.

This sequence joins TRBV6-5 and TRBJ1-1; D is perhaps TRBD1 (6 bases). The CDR3 length is 14 residues. The germline V gene has CDR1 MNHEY and CDR2 SVGAGI. Trimming removed 6 bases from V and 4 bases from J, with 15 bases in between. The CDR3 loop is CASRIRDTTTEAFF. Here the CDR3 DNA reads TGTGCCAGCAGAATACGGGACACGACCACTGAAGCTTTCTTT.

V gene TRBV28 combines with J gene TRBJ2-2, with TRBD1 matching 10 bases. This CDR3 spans 14 amino acids. CDR1 and CDR2 from the germline V gene are MDHEN and SYDVKM. The V segment lost 6 bases and the J segment 4 bases; nucleotides outside the gene matches: 2. CDR3 bases: TGTGCCAGCAGGACAGGGGGCTCCACCGGGGAGCTGTTTTTT. Its protein product is CASRTGGSTGELFF.

The DNA for the CDR3 is TGCGCCAGCAGCCTCACGGGAGAGCGATCAGATACGCAGTATTTT. As protein: CASSLTGERSDTQYF. The V gene is TRBV4-1, the J gene TRBJ2-3, with TRBD2 as a possible D gene (6 bases). The CDR3 is 15 residues long. Germline CDR1 and CDR2: MGHRA and YSYEKL. V lost 4 bases and J 4 bases, leaving 15 bases between the germline ends.

This clone occurred a few times. The V gene is TRBV3-1 (or the pseudogene TRBV3-2), the J gene TRBJ1-1, with 8 bases that match TRBD1. Germline CDR1 reads LGHDT; CDR2 reads YNNKEL (reference sequence). The CDR3 totals 14 residues. Germline trimming cut 2 bases from V and 5 bases from J; bases unmatched to any gene: 4. The CDR3 sequence is CASSQIQGATEAFF. The CDR3 DNA sequence: TGTGCCAGCAGCCAAATCCAGGGGGCAACTGAAGCTTTCTTT.

The gene calls are TRBV6-1 and TRBJ2-7; no clear D. The CDR3 spans 12 residues. Germline V lookup: CDR1 MNHNS, CDR2 SASEGT. Trimming stripped 0 bases from V and 3 bases from J, with 3 bases between. The CDR3 DNA reads as TGTGCCAGCAGTGAAGCCGGCTACGAGCAGTACTTC. It specifies CASSEAGYEQYF.

The chain couples TRBV4-3 to TRBJ2-7; maybe TRBD2 (6 bases). Trimming stripped 0 bases from V and 3 bases from J, with 12 bases between. CDR3 size: 15 residues. The germline CDR1 and CDR2 sequences are LGHNA and YSLEER. The CDR3 coding sequence is TGCGCCAGCAGCCAAGATTTGGGGGGAGGCTACGAGCAGTACTTC. Amino acids: CASSQDLGGGYEQYF.

This clone was recorded only once. This chain joins TRBV7-9 and TRBJ1-1, with D perhaps matching TRBD1 (5 bases). The germline V and J ends were trimmed by 5 bases and 3 bases, with 16 bases remaining between them. This CDR3 is 15 amino acids long. From germline, CDR1 is SEHNR and CDR2 FQNEAQ (reference sequence). The CDR3 DNA reads TGTGCCAGCAGCACCCGGGGAGGGGCGGACACTGAAGCTTTCTTT. Translated, it gives CASSTRGGADTEAFF.

This clone was detected a few times. The chain is built from TRBV7-3 and TRBJ2-3; 13 positions agree with TRBD2. The germline V gene encodes CDR1 SGHTA and CDR2 FQGTGA. The CDR3 spans 15 residues. Trimming took 4 bases from V and 3 from J; bases not matched to a gene: 1. The CDR3 region has the DNA TGTGCCAGCAGCTCGACTAGCGGGGGGACAGATACGCAGTATTTT. It yields the protein CASSSTSGGTDTQYF.

This chain uses TRBV10-3 with TRBJ1-1; 7 nucleotides agree with TRBD1. The CDR3 runs 13 residues. With 3 bases clipped from V and 8 bases from J, the junction kept 6 bases outside the gene matches. Germline CDR1 and CDR2: ENHRY and SYGVKD. The CDR3 region has the DNA TGTGCCATCAGTGACATACAGGGGTCGGAAGCTTTCTTT. Protein sequence: CAISDIQGSEAFF.

This clone was seen a handful of times. The chain uses TRBV7-2 and TRBJ2-1; 11 bases line up with TRBD2. Germline V gene sequence: CDR1 SGHTA, CDR2 FQGNSA. The CDR3 covers 15 residues. Germline trimming cut 6 bases from V and 5 bases from J; bases unmatched to any gene: 6. CDR3 DNA: TGTGCCAGCAGGTTGGGACTAGCGGAAAACAATGAGCAGTTCTTC. The encoded protein is CASRLGLAENNEQFF.

The chain is built from TRBV2 and TRBJ2-6; D remains unclear. The V gene's germline CDR1 is SNHLY and CDR2 FYNNEI. CDR3 length: 15 residues. Trimming removed 5 bases at V and 0 bases at J, with 8 bases between. CDR3 protein: CASSPLPSGANVLTF. The CDR3 coding sequence is TGTGCCAGCAGTCCACTCCCCTCTGGGGCCAACGTCCTGACTTTC. The variable domain in full, with the rest retrieved from reference TRBV2 and TRBJ2-6, is EPEVTQTPSHQVTQMGQEVILRCVPISNHLYFYWYRQILGQKVEFLVSFYNNEISEKSEIFDDQFSVERPDGSNFTLKIRSTKLEDSAMYFCASSPLPSGANVLTFGAGSRLTVL.

CDR3 nucleotides: TGCGCCAGCGGACTAGCGGAGACTCAGGAGCAGTTCTTC. This gives the protein CASGLAETQEQFF. The J gene is TRBJ2-1, the V gene TRBV10-1; 10 positions agree with TRBD2. Germline V gene lookup returns CDR1 WNHNN and CDR2 SYGVQD (reference sequence). This CDR3 contains 13 residues. V shed 8 bases and J 10 bases; nucleotides not matched to a gene: 8.

This clone came up a few times. The V call is TRBV3-1 (or the pseudogene TRBV3-2), the J call TRBJ2-7; D perhaps matches TRBD1 (6 bases). This CDR3 region has 15 residues. CDR1 and CDR2 from the germline V gene are LGHDT and YNNKEL (reference sequence). V was pared by 0 bases and J by 6 bases, with 15 bases between. Here the CDR3 reads CASSQDWGGRGEQYF. The CDR3 DNA reads as TGTGCCAGCAGCCAAGATTGGGGCGGCAGGGGCGAGCAGTACTTC.

The J gene is TRBJ1-6, the V gene TRBV7-3; D remains unclear. V lost 5 bases, J lost 7 bases, and 21 bases lay in between. This CDR3 spans 17 amino acids. Germline lookup yields CDR1 SGHTA and CDR2 FQGTGA. The CDR3 loop reads CASSPLEGWGINSPLHF. Written as DNA, the CDR3 is TGTGCCAGCAGCCCCCTTGAGGGTTGGGGAATAAATTCACCCCTCCACTTT.

The rearrangement uses TRBV5-1 and TRBJ2-6; a weak D match, TRBD2 (5 bases). V gave up 4 bases and J gave up 3 bases, with 11 bases separating them. Germline V gene lookup returns CDR1 SGHRS and CDR2 YFSETQ. The CDR3 totals 15 residues. This CDR3 is CASSPPRVGANVLTF. The CDR3 DNA sequence: TGCGCCAGCAGCCCACCGAGGGTTGGGGCCAACGTCCTGACTTTC.

The rearrangement joins TRBV6-2 or TRBV6-3 to TRBJ1-3; D perhaps matches TRBD1 (5 bases). This CDR3 is built from 15 residues. The germline V gene has CDR1 MNHEY and CDR2 SVGEGT. Trimming removed 5 bases at V and 6 bases at J, with 17 bases between. The CDR3 protein is CASSAATALENTIYF. The CDR3 DNA follows: TGTGCCAGCAGTGCGGCGACAGCCTTGGAAAACACCATATATTTT.